The 26 T cell receptor beta chains listed next were all sequenced from one sample in a study of human T cells and chemical hapten exposure. Time point meaning: pre-sensitization, week 0. Treatment denoted: therapeutic diphenylcyclopropenone sensitization with weekly scalp DPC. MiXCR, applied by TCRdb to the RACE reads, yields one record per CDR3 protein. The table includes more than 300,000 distinct CDR3 sequences, around 5.5% detected once. The specimen comprised whole blood, sampled in connection with sensitization to the hapten diphenylcyclopropenone (DPC). Receptors originate from a woman in her late teens or twenties with alopecia areata. Some clones in this sample may be carry-over from other donors' samples.

Many counts were recorded for this clonotype. The chain uses TRBV5-1 and TRBJ1-1; no clear D. The CDR3 length is 13 residues. V dropped 2 bases and J dropped 6 bases, with 11 bases sitting between them. CDR1 SGHRS and CDR2 YFSETQ come from the germline V gene. CDR3 sequence: CASSLLATAEAFF. CDR3 bases: TGCGCCAGCAGCTTACTAGCGACGGCTGAAGCTTTCTTT.

The chain couples TRBV20-1 to TRBJ1-2; D call uncertain. Trimming took off 0 bases at V and 4 bases at J, with 15 bases between the two ends. The CDR3 extends over 15 amino acids. CDR1 is DFQATT, CDR2 SNEGSKA, per germline (reference sequence). The CDR3: CSARDQRVGGYGYTF. As DNA, the CDR3 is TGCAGTGCTAGAGATCAAAGGGTAGGCGGCTATGGCTACACCTTC.

This clonotype has ten or more counts. The chain joins TRBV5-1 to TRBJ2-3; TRBD1 might be the D (5 bases). The V end lost 5 bases, the J end lost 0 bases, and 13 bases lay between the germline ends. Germline V CDR1 and CDR2: SGHRS, YFSETQ. The CDR3 runs to 15 residues. CDR3 loop: CASRLGASSTDTQYF. The CDR3 DNA is TGCGCCAGCAGATTAGGGGCCTCTAGCACAGATACGCAGTATTTT.

This clonotype came up a few times. V usage is TRBV7-2 and J usage is TRBJ2-1; 9 positions agree with TRBD2. Germline V gene data show CDR1 as SGHTA and CDR2 as FQGNSA. V gave up 0 bases and J gave up 7 bases; unmatched junction bases: 7. The CDR3 contains 16 residues. CDR3 loop: CASSLALAGLGNEQFF. The CDR3 region has the DNA TGTGCCAGCAGCTTAGCTCTAGCGGGGTTGGGTAATGAGCAGTTCTTC.

This clonotype was seen many times. The chain uses TRBV5-4 and TRBJ1-6; D call uncertain. CDR3 length: 14 amino acids. V lost 5 bases to trimming and J lost 6 bases, with 12 bases between them. In germline, CDR1 is SGHNT, CDR2 YYREEE (reference sequence). The CDR3 sequence is CASRRPGSNSPLHF. The CDR3 DNA follows: TGTGCCAGCAGACGACCGGGAAGTAATTCACCCCTCCACTTT.

This clonotype was observed a few times. The chain couples TRBV7-9 to TRBJ1-6, with D unclear. Germline CDR1 SEHNR, CDR2 FQNEAQ (reference sequence). This CDR3 is 13 amino acids long. Trimming removed 7 bases at V and 8 bases at J, with 12 bases between. Here the CDR3 DNA reads TGTGCCAGCACGTGGGAGGAGGATTCACCCCTCCACTTT. Protein: CASTWEEDSPLHF.

This clonotype was seen more than once but under ten times. The chain recombines TRBV7-2 with TRBJ2-7; tentatively, D is TRBD1 (6 bases). The V gene's germline CDR1 is SGHTA and CDR2 FQGNSA. V lost 6 bases, J lost 2 bases, and 11 bases lay in between. The CDR3 length is 13 residues. The CDR3 DNA sequence: TGTGCCAGCAGGACAGGTCCGACCTACGAGCAGTACTTC. Protein sequence: CASRTGPTYEQYF.

This clonotype showed up just a few times. The V gene is TRBV6-2 or TRBV6-3, the J gene TRBJ1-5; TRBD1 might be the D (5 bases). Per germline, CDR1 MNHEY and CDR2 SVGEGT. V lost 11 bases and J lost 2, with 13 bases in between. The CDR3 sequence is 13 residues long. The CDR3 here is CAGAGDGNQPQHF. The CDR3 DNA reads TGTGCCGGTGCCGGGGACGGCAATCAGCCCCAGCATTTT.

This clonotype was seen many times. The CDR3 sequence: CASSTKPGLAGDEQYF. The CDR3 nucleotides are TGTGCCAGCAGCACTAAACCGGGACTAGCGGGGGACGAGCAGTACTTC. The chain employs TRBV7-2 and TRBJ2-7, with 14 bases aligning to TRBD2. Germline V gene data show CDR1 as SGHTA and CDR2 as FQGNSA. V shed 5 bases, J shed 5 bases, and the junction held 8 bases outside the gene matches. The CDR3 is 16 amino acids.

The rearrangement uses TRBV27 and TRBJ2-7; the match to TRBD2 covers 8 bases. Germline assignment: CDR1 MNHEY and CDR2 SMNVEV (reference sequence). J was trimmed by 5 bases and V by 2 bases; bases with no gene match: 14. CDR3 size: 17 residues. CDR3 protein: CASSLIRGLVGTHEQYF. CDR3 nucleotide sequence: TGTGCCAGCAGTTTAATCCGGGGACTAGTAGGAACCCACGAGCAGTACTTC.

The CDR3 DNA follows: TGTGCCAGCAGCTTTGATACAGTCGGTGGGGCCCTCCACTTT. This translates into CASSFDTVGGALHF. V usage is TRBV5-6 and J usage is TRBJ1-6; D gene ambiguous. The CDR3 length is 14 residues. The germline V gene encodes CDR1 SGHDT and CDR2 YYEEEE. Between the trimmed V and J ends, which lost 2 bases and 14 bases, there was a span of 17 bases.

A note on this clonotype: One base away lies a much larger clone, so this may be a sequencing read error. The gene calls are TRBV5-1 and TRBJ2-1; no clear D. From germline, CDR1 is SGHRS and CDR2 YFSETQ. The length of the CDR3 is 12 residues. The CDR3, as DNA: TGCGCCAGCATCTTGGGCGAGGCCACAACCATCTTC. It codes for CASILGEATTIF.

This clonotype appeared a few times. The V gene is TRBV7-2, the J gene TRBJ2-3; the match to TRBD2 covers 8 bases. Looked up from germline, CDR1 is SGHTA and CDR2 is FQGNSA. The CDR3 is made up of 13 amino acids. V dropped 4 bases and J dropped 5; count of bases not matched to a gene: 2. CDR3 sequence reads: CASSWRGEDTQYF. DNA for the CDR3: TGTGCCAGCAGCTGGCGGGGGGAAGATACGCAGTATTTT.

V is TRBV5-5 and J is TRBJ1-2, with 10 bases lining up with TRBD1. V was clipped by 3 bases and J by 5 bases; unmatched bases: 7. CDR1 and CDR2 (germline): SGHKS, YYEKEE (reference sequence). The CDR3 runs to 15 residues. The CDR3 bases are TGTGCCAGCAGCTACCGGGACAGGGGCGAGTATGGCTACACCTTC. Its protein is CASSYRDRGEYGYTF.

CDR3 in amino acids: CASSGEQTLSYNEQFF. DNA for the CDR3: TGTGCCAGCTCCGGGGAACAGACGCTGAGCTACAATGAGCAGTTCTTC. V is TRBV18 and J is TRBJ2-1; a possible D gene is TRBD2 (5 bases). Germline V lookup: CDR1 KGHSH, CDR2 LQKENI. V lost 6 bases, J lost 3 bases, and 18 bases lay in between. The CDR3 consists of 16 residues.

This chain connects TRBV9 to TRBJ1-2, with 10 positions matching TRBD1. V was clipped by 0 bases and J by 4 bases; unmatched bases: 0. Germline CDR1 reads SGDLS; CDR2 reads YYNGEE. The CDR3 totals 14 residues. The CDR3 region has the DNA TGTGCCAGCAGCGTAGGGGACAGGGGCTATGGCTACACCTTC. This codes for CASSVGDRGYGYTF. The entire variable domain, with the rest obtained from reference TRBV9 and TRBJ1-2, is as follows: DSGVTQTPKHLITATGQRVTLRCSPRSGDLSVYWYQQSLDQGLQFLIQYYNGEERAKGNILERFSAQQFPDLHSELNLSSLELGDSALYFCASSVGDRGYGYTFGSGTRLTVV.

This clonotype has at least ten counts. The genes are TRBV6-5 and TRBJ1-5, with TRBD1 identical over 8 bases. This CDR3 has 20 residues. Germline CDR1 and CDR2: MNHEY and SVGAGI. After removal of 2 bases from V and 5 bases from J, the junction contained 20 bases not matched to a gene. The CDR3 is CASSYITGTGQIYRDQPQHF. As DNA, the CDR3 is TGTGCCAGCAGTTACATTACCGGGACAGGTCAGATTTATCGTGATCAGCCCCAGCATTTT.

This clonotype was observed a handful of times. The chain carries TRBV7-6 and TRBJ2-3, with unresolved D. CDR3 length: 15 residues. Looked up from germline, CDR1 is SGHVS and CDR2 is FNYEAQ. The V end was cut by 0 bases, the J end by 4 bases, with 11 bases between. The CDR3 coding sequence is TGTGCCAGCAGCTTAGCCTCTAACAATCCAGATACGCAGTATTTT. Translation: CASSLASNNPDTQYF.

This chain uses TRBV7-9 with TRBJ1-1, with D possibly TRBD1 on 6 matching bases. Germline assignment: CDR1 SEHNR and CDR2 FQNEAQ (reference sequence). The V and J ends lost 4 bases and 5 bases respectively, with 14 bases between them. This CDR3 is built from 14 residues. The CDR3 sequence is CASSSQSGETEAFF. The DNA of the CDR3 is TGTGCCAGCAGCTCCCAGTCAGGGGAAACTGAAGCTTTCTTT.

This clonotype has a handful of counts. CDR3 nucleotides: TGTGCCAGCAGTGAAGTATCGAGGGGCAATCAGCCCCAGCATTTT. It specifies CASSEVSRGNQPQHF. The V call is TRBV2, the J call TRBJ1-5; D is unclear. Trimming took 1 base from V and 2 from J, leaving 9 bases between them. The CDR3 is 15 amino acids. Per germline, CDR1 SNHLY and CDR2 FYNNEI. Supplemented by reference TRBV2 and TRBJ1-5, the full variable domain reads EPEVTQTPSHQVTQMGQEVILRCVPISNHLYFYWYRQILGQKVEFLVSFYNNEISEKSEIFDDQFSVERPDGSNFTLKIRSTKLEDSAMYFCASSEVSRGNQPQHFGDGTRLSIL.

This sequence joins TRBV11-2 and TRBJ2-3; TRBD2 aligns across 7 bases. The germline V gene has CDR1 SGHAT and CDR2 FQNNGV. CDR3 size: 17 residues. The V and J ends lost 4 bases and 2 bases, in that order; junction bases with no gene match: 12. The CDR3, as DNA: TGTGCCAGCAGCTCCATTTTGGGGGAGGGAGACACAGATACGCAGTATTTT. Its translation: CASSSILGEGDTDTQYF.

This clonotype has a count of ten or more. V usage is TRBV7-8 and J usage is TRBJ1-1; the D is unclear. CDR3 length: 16 residues. V dropped 1 base and J dropped 1 base, with 13 bases sitting between them. Germline V CDR1 and CDR2: SGHVS, FQNEAQ. The CDR3 sequence is CASSLVIAFGNTEAFF. Here the CDR3 DNA reads TGTGCCAGCAGCTTAGTTATAGCGTTCGGGAACACTGAAGCTTTCTTT.

There are many counts of this clonotype. The chain couples TRBV6-6 to TRBJ1-5, with 7 bases aligning to TRBD1. The CDR3 consists of 17 residues. Germline V gene lookup returns CDR1 MNHNY and CDR2 SVGAGI (reference sequence). V shed 2 bases and J 0 bases; nucleotides not matched to a gene: 7. The CDR3 loop is CASSYKGARGSNQPQHF. CDR3 nucleotide sequence: TGTGCCAGCAGTTACAAGGGGGCGAGGGGTAGCAATCAGCCCCAGCATTTT.

This clonotype showed up many times. The chain carries TRBV7-2 and TRBJ2-2, with unresolved D. The CDR3 covers 13 residues. V gave up 3 bases and J gave up 1 base, with 3 bases separating them. The germline V gene encodes CDR1 SGHTA and CDR2 FQGNSA. DNA of the CDR3: TGTGCCAGCAGCTTGATGAACACCGGGGAGCTGTTTTTT. As protein: CASSLMNTGELFF.

This clonotype was seen at least ten times. The chain recombines TRBV6-6 with TRBJ1-5; a weak D match, TRBD1 (5 bases). V was cut by 4 bases and J by 3 bases, with 10 bases left in between. The CDR3 has 14 amino acids. The germline V gene has CDR1 MNHNY and CDR2 SVGAGI (reference sequence). The CDR3 region is CASSFGRDNQPQHF. The CDR3 DNA is TGTGCCAGCAGTTTTGGCAGGGACAATCAGCCCCAGCATTTT.

The CDR3 here is CASSDNLSNQPQHF. The CDR3 DNA is TGTGCCAGCAGCGACAACCTAAGCAATCAGCCCCAGCATTTT. V gene TRBV6-2 or TRBV6-3 combines with J gene TRBJ1-5, with D unclear. The CDR3 covers 14 residues. V gave up 6 bases and J gave up 1 base, with 10 bases separating them. The germline CDR1 and CDR2 sequences are MNHEY and SVGEGT.